The 20 T cell receptor beta chains below all came from one sample that was sequenced in a study of CXCR3-negative and CXCR3-positive naive CD8 T cells. Study-level findings and limits: TRB CDR3s of CXCR3-positive naive cells were more hydrophobic than those of CXCR3-negative naive cells.

These receptors are not linked to any known antigen. The authors made the TRB cDNA libraries by 5' RACE using UMI labels. TCRdb processed the 5' RACE reads again and assigns one entry to each CDR3 protein, with no DNA. Here the sample table reports some 120,000 distinct CDR3 sequences. The sample was naive CXCR3+ CD8+ T cells from blood. Indicated subset: CD45RO-CCR7+CD27+CD95- naive CD8+ T cells expressing CXCR3 (TNR3+). These receptors were collected from a human donor in good health. Some clones in this sample may be carry-over from other donors' samples.

The genes are TRBV12-3 or TRBV12-4 and TRBJ2-1; no DNA is available, so the TRBD2 call from TCRdb remains unchecked. This CDR3 is built from 14 residues. The CDR3 loop reads CASSRGQGYNEQFF.

This CDR3 reads CASSQGLLEGREQYF. The rearrangement joins TRBV4-2 to TRBJ2-7; TCRdb's D call of TRBD1 is untestable without DNA. The CDR3 is 15 residues long. In germline, CDR1 is LGHNA, CDR2 YNFKEQ.

The rearrangement joins TRBV4-2 to TRBJ1-4; TCRdb designates TRBD1, a call that cannot be tested without DNA. CDR3 size: 16 residues. CDR1 LGHNA and CDR2 YNFKEQ come from the germline V gene. CDR3 protein: CASSHRGQGLNEKLFF.

V and J are TRBV2 and TRBJ2-1; TCRdb designates TRBD1, a call that cannot be tested without DNA. Germline V gene data show CDR1 as SNHLY and CDR2 as FYNNEI. The CDR3 loop spans 15 amino acids. CDR3 sequence: CASSEGAQVYNEQFF.

The chain carries TRBV20-1 and TRBJ2-2; TCRdb returns TRBD2, unconfirmable since there is no DNA. The CDR3 is 12 amino acids. The V gene's germline CDR1 is DFQATT and CDR2 SNEGSKA (reference sequence). CDR3 loop: CSASWGAGELFF.

The J gene is TRBJ1-1, the V gene TRBV6-5; there is no DNA to check the TCRdb D call of TRBD1. CDR3 size: 15 residues. Germline V gene sequence: CDR1 MNHEY, CDR2 SVGAGI. CDR3: CASSAGVLGNTEAFF.

This chain links TRBV5-1 with TRBJ1-1. The CDR3 runs 14 residues. CDR1 and CDR2 from the germline V gene are SGHRS and YFSETQ. The CDR3 protein is CASSFWGSDTEAFF.

The genes are TRBV7-2 and TRBJ2-7; absent DNA, TCRdb's TRBD1 call cannot be checked. CDR1 is SGHTA and CDR2 is FQGNSA in the germline V gene. The CDR3 runs 12 residues. The CDR3 loop is CASRAQGNEQYF.

The chain carries TRBV7-9 and TRBJ1-1; absent DNA, TCRdb's TRBD1 call cannot be checked. There are 15 residues in the CDR3. The germline gives CDR1 SEHNR, CDR2 FQNEAQ (reference sequence). The CDR3 protein is CASSLQGVEHTEAFF.

This sequence joins TRBV28 and TRBJ1-1; TCRdb's D call, TRBD1, is unchecked because there is no DNA. Germline V gives CDR1 MDHEN, CDR2 SYDVKM. The CDR3 is 16 amino acids. CDR3 residues: CASSYPTGAILTEAFF.

The gene calls are TRBV12-3 or TRBV12-4 and TRBJ2-2; TCRdb gives TRBD1 as the D gene, but with no DNA this cannot be confirmed. This CDR3 is 15 amino acids long. This chain's CDR3 is CASSLKGSGAGELFF.

The V call is TRBV5-6, the J call TRBJ1-2. This CDR3 is built from 16 residues. Germline CDR1 reads SGHDT; CDR2 reads YYEEEE. The CDR3: CASSVRGGVSGYGYTF. The entire variable domain, with the rest obtained from reference TRBV5-6 and TRBJ1-2, is as follows: DAGVTQSPTHLIKTRGQQVTLRCSPKSGHDTVSWYQQALGQGPQFIFQYYEEEERQRGNFPDRFSGHQFPNYSSELNVNALLLGDSALYLCASSVRGGVSGYGYTFGSGTRLTVV.

This chain links TRBV7-9 with TRBJ2-1; absent DNA, TCRdb's TRBD2 call cannot be checked. Germline-derived CDR1 and CDR2 are SEHNR and FQNEAQ (reference sequence). The CDR3 is made up of 12 amino acids. CDR3 amino acids: CASGLAIYEQFF. Full variable domain (remainder filled in from reference TRBV7-9 and TRBJ2-1): DTGVSQNPRHKITKRGQNVTFRCDPISEHNRLYWYRQTLGQGPEFLTYFQNEAQLEKSRLLSDRFSAERPKGSFSTLEIQRTEQGDSAMYLCASGLAIYEQFFGPGTRLTVL.

The chain combines TRBV20-1 with TRBJ2-5; TCRdb's D gene call, TRBD2, goes unchecked for lack of DNA. From germline, CDR1 is DFQATT and CDR2 SNEGSKA (reference sequence). This CDR3 has 14 amino acids. The chain's CDR3 is CSARLAGGSETQYF.

The chain has TRBV29-1 and TRBJ2-1. CDR3 size: 14 residues. Germline V CDR1 and CDR2: SQVTM, ANQGSEA. The CDR3 is CSVVRENSYNEQFF.

The chain employs TRBV29-1 and TRBJ2-7. CDR1 SQVTM and CDR2 ANQGSEA come from the germline V gene. This CDR3 spans 14 amino acids. CDR3 sequence reads: CSVGIWGSSYGQYF.

The chain recombines TRBV7-9 with TRBJ2-5; TCRdb's D call of TRBD2 is untestable without DNA. Germline CDR1 is SEHNR and CDR2 is FQNEAQ (reference sequence). CDR3 size: 15 residues. The CDR3 is CASSLEREQQETQYF.

The chain couples TRBV20-1 to TRBJ2-7; there is no DNA to check the TCRdb D call of TRBD1. This CDR3 has 14 residues. Germline V gene lookup returns CDR1 DFQATT and CDR2 SNEGSKA (reference sequence). CDR3 loop: CSARERGPSYEQYF.

This chain connects TRBV6-1 to TRBJ2-3; TCRdb designates TRBD2, a call that cannot be tested without DNA. Germline CDR1 and CDR2: MNHNS and SASEGT. CDR3 length: 15 amino acids. CDR3 sequence: CASSEARGEADTQYF.

The CDR3 spells CASSPSGTRDYVYFYNEQFF. The rearrangement uses TRBV14 and TRBJ2-1; with no DNA, the TCRdb D assignment of TRBD2 cannot be verified. Germline V gene data show CDR1 as SGHDN and CDR2 as FVKESK. The CDR3 length is 20 residues.